A selection of T cell receptor beta chains follows, all from one sample in a study of cytomegalovirus exposure and HLA in healthy donors. TCRdb keeps only in-frame clones here, not all; method: immunoSEQ multiplex PCR. The data contain about 160,000 clones, around four fifths of them singletons. The material sequenced was PBMCs. The receptors originated from a man aged 25 to 45 in good health and CMV-seronegative. The CDR3 runs from the conserved cysteine through the conserved F or W. Fields, in order: J gene, D gene, clone size, V gene, CDR3 DNA, CDR3 protein. The D gene is left open where the match is weak. The size field is filled for only some rows; it gives once, few, many or a size class.

j_call: TRBJ2-3; d_call: TRBD1; clone_size: .; v_call: TRBV11-2; cdr3_nt: TGTGCCAGCAGCTTCCGGGACAGGGAATCGGATACGCAGTATTTT; cdr3_aa: CASSFRDRESDTQYF
j_call: TRBJ2-7; d_call: TRBD2; clone_size: .; v_call: TRBV2; cdr3_nt: TGTGCCAGCAGTGAAGCGCTTCGGGGGGGTGAGCAGTACTTC; cdr3_aa: CASSEALRGGEQYF
j_call: TRBJ1-2; d_call: .; clone_size: once; v_call: TRBV5-1; cdr3_nt: TGCGCCAGCAGCTTGGCCGGGCAGGGGAGTGTCTATGGCTACACCTTC; cdr3_aa: CASSLAGQGSVYGYTF
j_call: TRBJ1-5; d_call: TRBD1; clone_size: .; v_call: TRBV7-2; cdr3_nt: TGTGCCAGCAGCTTAGCCGAAGGCGACAGGGGGGATCAGCCCCAGCATTTT; cdr3_aa: CASSLAEGDRGDQPQHF
j_call: TRBJ2-7; d_call: TRBD2; clone_size: .; v_call: TRBV5-6; cdr3_nt: TGTGCCAGCAGCCCGGGGACTAGGTACGAGCAGTACTTC; cdr3_aa: CASSPGTRYEQYF
j_call: TRBJ1-1; d_call: .; clone_size: .; v_call: TRBV6-4; cdr3_nt: TGTGCCAGCAGTGACGGGGGGGCGAGCACTGAAGCTTTCTTT; cdr3_aa: CASSDGGASTEAFF
j_call: TRBJ2-1; d_call: TRBD1; clone_size: few; v_call: TRBV7-2; cdr3_nt: TGTGCCATCGAAGGACAGGGCTACAATGAGCAGTTCTTC; cdr3_aa: CAIEGQGYNEQFF
j_call: TRBJ1-6; d_call: .; clone_size: .; v_call: TRBV7-2; cdr3_nt: TGTGCCAGCAGCTTAGCGCCAGGGCAGGCACCCCTCCACTTT; cdr3_aa: CASSLAPGQAPLHF
j_call: TRBJ2-1; d_call: TRBD2; clone_size: once; v_call: TRBV11-3; cdr3_nt: TGTGCCAGCAGCTTAGCCCCTAGCGGGGTTTACAATGAGCAGTTCTTC; cdr3_aa: CASSLAPSGVYNEQFF
j_call: TRBJ1-6; d_call: .; clone_size: .; v_call: TRBV6-4; cdr3_nt: TGTGCCAGCAGTGGTACGCGACGGAGCACCCTCCACTTT; cdr3_aa: CASSGTRRSTLHF
j_call: TRBJ2-7; d_call: .; clone_size: .; v_call: TRBV21-1; cdr3_nt: TGTGCCAGCAGCAAAGTCCCCCTTACATCTATGTATAGCGGGAGCTACGAGCAGTACTTC; cdr3_aa: CASSKVPLTSMYSGSYEQYF
j_call: TRBJ2-3; d_call: .; clone_size: .; v_call: TRBV1; cdr3_nt: TGCACCAGCAGCCAAGATTCGGGACTAGCGGCTTTCACAGATACGCAGTATTTT; cdr3_aa: CTSSQDSGLAAFTDTQYF
j_call: TRBJ2-7; d_call: .; clone_size: once; v_call: TRBV5-5; cdr3_nt: TGTGCCAGCAGCTTTTCAGGGAACACCTACGAGCAGTACTTC; cdr3_aa: CASSFSGNTYEQYF
j_call: TRBJ1-1; d_call: TRBD1; clone_size: .; v_call: TRBV7-2; cdr3_nt: TGTGCCAGCAGGGGCGGGACAGGGACGACGGAAGCTTTCTTT; cdr3_aa: CASRGGTGTTEAFF
j_call: TRBJ1-1; d_call: .; clone_size: .; v_call: TRBV4-3; cdr3_nt: TGCGCCAGCAGCCAAGAAATATCCGGGAGGGGCACTGAAGCTTTCTTT; cdr3_aa: CASSQEISGRGTEAFF
j_call: TRBJ1-4; d_call: .; clone_size: few; v_call: TRBV6-1; cdr3_nt: TGTGCCAGCAGTCTGGGGGGGTTTAATGAAAAACTGTTTTTT; cdr3_aa: CASSLGGFNEKLFF
j_call: TRBJ2-7; d_call: TRBD2; clone_size: .; v_call: TRBV27; cdr3_nt: TGTGCCAGCAGTTTATCGGAAGCGGGGTACTACGAGCAGTACTTC; cdr3_aa: CASSLSEAGYYEQYF